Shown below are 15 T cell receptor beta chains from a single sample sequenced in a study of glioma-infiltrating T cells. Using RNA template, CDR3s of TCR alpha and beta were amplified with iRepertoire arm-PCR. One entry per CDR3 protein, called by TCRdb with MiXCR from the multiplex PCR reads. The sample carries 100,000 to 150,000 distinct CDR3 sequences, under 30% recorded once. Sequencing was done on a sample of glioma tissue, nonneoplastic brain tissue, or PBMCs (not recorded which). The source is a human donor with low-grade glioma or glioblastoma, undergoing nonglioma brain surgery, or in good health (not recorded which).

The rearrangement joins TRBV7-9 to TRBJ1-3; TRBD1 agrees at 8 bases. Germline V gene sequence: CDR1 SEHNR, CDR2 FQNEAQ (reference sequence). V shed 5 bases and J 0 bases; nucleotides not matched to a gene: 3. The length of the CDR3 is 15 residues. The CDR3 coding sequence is TGTGCCAGCAGCCGGGACAGGAACTCTGGAAACACCATATATTTT. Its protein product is CASSRDRNSGNTIYF.

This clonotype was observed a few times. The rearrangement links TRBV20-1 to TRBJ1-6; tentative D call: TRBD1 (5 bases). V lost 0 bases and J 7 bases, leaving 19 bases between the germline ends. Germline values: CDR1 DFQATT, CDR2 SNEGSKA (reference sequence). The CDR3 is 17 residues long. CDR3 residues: CSARDRKNKGPNSPLHF. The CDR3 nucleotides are TGCAGTGCTAGAGATCGAAAGAACAAGGGGCCCAATTCACCCCTCCACTTT.

In DNA form, the CDR3 reads TGTGCCAGCAGCCAAGTTAGACCGGGACTAGCGGGGGGGACAGATACGCAGTATTTT. Its translation: CASSQVRPGLAGGTDTQYF. V gene TRBV3-1 combines with J gene TRBJ2-3, with 16 bases aligning to TRBD2. CDR3 length: 19 residues. V shed 1 base, J shed 3 bases, and the junction held 7 bases outside the gene matches. Germline V CDR1 and CDR2: LGHDT, YNNKEL (reference sequence).

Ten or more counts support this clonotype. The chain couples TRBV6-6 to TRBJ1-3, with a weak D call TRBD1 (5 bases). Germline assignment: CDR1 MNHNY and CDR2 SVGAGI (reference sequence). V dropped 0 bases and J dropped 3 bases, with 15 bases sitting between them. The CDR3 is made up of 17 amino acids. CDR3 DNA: TGTGCCAGCAGTTACTCGCGACAGTCAACTTATGGAAACACCATATATTTT. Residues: CASSYSRQSTYGNTIYF.

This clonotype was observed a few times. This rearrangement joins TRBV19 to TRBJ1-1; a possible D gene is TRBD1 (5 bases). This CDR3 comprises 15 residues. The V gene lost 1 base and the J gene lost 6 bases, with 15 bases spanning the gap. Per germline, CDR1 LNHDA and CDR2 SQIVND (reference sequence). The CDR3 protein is CASSIGGTLGAEAFF. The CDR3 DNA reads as TGTGCCAGTAGTATAGGGGGGACCCTAGGCGCTGAAGCTTTCTTT.

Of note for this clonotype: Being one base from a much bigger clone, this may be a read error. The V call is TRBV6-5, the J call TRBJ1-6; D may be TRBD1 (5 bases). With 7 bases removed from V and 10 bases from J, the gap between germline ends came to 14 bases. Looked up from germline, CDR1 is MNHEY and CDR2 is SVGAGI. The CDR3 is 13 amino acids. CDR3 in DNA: TGTGCCAGCATAATGGACCAGGGCTCACCCCTCCACTTT. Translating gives CASIMDQGSPLHF.

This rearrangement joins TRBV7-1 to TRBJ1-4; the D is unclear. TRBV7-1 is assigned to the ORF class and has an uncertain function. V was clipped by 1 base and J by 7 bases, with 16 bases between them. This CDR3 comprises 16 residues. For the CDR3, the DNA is TGTGCCAGCAGCTCAGAACAGTCCCGGACGGGTGAAAAACTGTTTTTT. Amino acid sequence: CASSSEQSRTGEKLFF.

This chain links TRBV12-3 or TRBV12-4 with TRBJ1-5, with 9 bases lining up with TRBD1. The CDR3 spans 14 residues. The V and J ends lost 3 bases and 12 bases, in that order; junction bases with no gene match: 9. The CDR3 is CASSLLGQGGLQHF. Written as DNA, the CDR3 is TGTGCCAGCAGTTTGTTGGGACAGGGAGGGCTCCAGCATTTT.

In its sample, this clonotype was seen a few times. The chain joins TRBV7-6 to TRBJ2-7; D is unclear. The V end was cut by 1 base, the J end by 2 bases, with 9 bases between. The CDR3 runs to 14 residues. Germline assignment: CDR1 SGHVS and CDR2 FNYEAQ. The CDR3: CASSLDAIPYEQYV. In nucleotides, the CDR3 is TGTGCCAGCAGCTTAGATGCGATTCCCTACGAGCAGTACGTC.

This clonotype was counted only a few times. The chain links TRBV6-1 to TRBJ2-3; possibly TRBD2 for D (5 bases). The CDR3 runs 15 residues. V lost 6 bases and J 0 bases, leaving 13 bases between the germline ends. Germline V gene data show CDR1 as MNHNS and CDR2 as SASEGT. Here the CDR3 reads CASRPRGSSTDTQYF. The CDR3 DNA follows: TGTGCCAGCAGGCCCCGAGGGTCTAGCACAGATACGCAGTATTTT.

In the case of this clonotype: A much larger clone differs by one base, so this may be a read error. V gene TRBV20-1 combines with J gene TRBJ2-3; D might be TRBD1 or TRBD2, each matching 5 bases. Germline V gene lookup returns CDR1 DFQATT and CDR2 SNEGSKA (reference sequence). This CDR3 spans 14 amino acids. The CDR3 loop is CSANPGRPTVTQYF. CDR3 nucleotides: TGCAGTGCTAACCCGGGACGACCCACAGTTACGCAGTATTTT.

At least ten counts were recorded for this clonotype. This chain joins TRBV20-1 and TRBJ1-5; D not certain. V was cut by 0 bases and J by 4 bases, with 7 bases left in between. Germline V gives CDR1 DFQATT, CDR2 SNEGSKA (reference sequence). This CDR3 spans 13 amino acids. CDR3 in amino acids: CSAREAENQPQHF. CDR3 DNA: TGCAGTGCTAGAGAGGCAGAAAATCAGCCCCAGCATTTT.

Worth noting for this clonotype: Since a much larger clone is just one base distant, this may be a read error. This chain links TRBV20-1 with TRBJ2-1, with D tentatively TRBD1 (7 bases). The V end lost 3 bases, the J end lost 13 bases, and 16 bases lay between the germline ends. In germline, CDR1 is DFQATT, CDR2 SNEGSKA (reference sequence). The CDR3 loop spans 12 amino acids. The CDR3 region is CSARPSGGFQFF. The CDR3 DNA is TGCAGTGCTAGGCCCTCAGGGGGGTTCCAGTTCTTC.

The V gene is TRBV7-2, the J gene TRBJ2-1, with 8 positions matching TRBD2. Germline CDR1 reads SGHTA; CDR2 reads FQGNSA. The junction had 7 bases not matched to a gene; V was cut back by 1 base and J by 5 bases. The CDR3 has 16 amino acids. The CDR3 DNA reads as TGTGCCAGCAGCTTAGGAATGGGACTAGTTAACAATGAGCAGTTCTTC. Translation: CASSLGMGLVNNEQFF.

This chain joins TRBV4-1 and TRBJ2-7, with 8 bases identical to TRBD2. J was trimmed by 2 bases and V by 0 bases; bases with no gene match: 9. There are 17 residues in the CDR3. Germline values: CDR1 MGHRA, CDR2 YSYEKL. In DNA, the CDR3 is TGCGCCAGCAGCCAAGACCCGGGTGCGGGGGGTGCCTACGAGCAGTACGTC. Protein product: CASSQDPGAGGAYEQYV.